This T cell receptor (beta chain) was captured by sequencing in a study of blood T cells in healthy people across ages. Comments on this clonotype: Its antigen is not known. A much larger clone differs from this one at a single base, so this may be a read error.

Broader study findings: Possibly, changes in expanded clonotypes were confounded because donor CMV status was unknown.

Per germline, CDR1 SGHRS and CDR2 YFSETQ. This CDR3 has 17 residues. A second PCR, run for roughly 7 to 11 cycles, used a sample-barcoded 5' primer plus a J-beta primer mix. One entry per CDR3 protein, called by TCRdb with MiXCR from the 5' RACE reads. The sample has hundreds of thousands of distinct CDR3 sequences; about 50% are singletons. Sequences were obtained from blood. V gene TRBV5-1 combines with J gene TRBJ2-2; weak D call: TRBD2 (5 bases). This TCR was sampled from a woman aged 80 or over in good health. CDR3 nucleotides: TGCGCCAGCAGCTTGGGAGTCTCTAGCCTTCACACCGGGAAGCTGTTTTTT. Translating gives CASSLGVSSLHTGKLFF.